Listed below are T cell receptor beta chains from one sample, sequenced in a study of blood T cell repertoires in COVID-19. Here immunoSEQ multiplex PCR was the method, and the copy in TCRdb shows in-frame clones only, minus some. In the table there are 380,000 or so clones, around nine tenths of which are singletons. The sample taken for sequencing was PBMCs or T cells enriched from blood (not recorded which). The receptor set was obtained from a woman under 40 with acute COVID-19. CDR3s include the opening cysteine and the closing phenylalanine or tryptophan. The order of the fields is J gene, clone size, V gene, D gene, CDR3 protein, CDR3 DNA. D genes are given only for firm matches. Clone size appears in some rows only: once, few, many, or a class for an expanded clone.

TRBJ2-7 NA TRBV6-5 NA CASSPTSPYEQYF TGTGCCAGCAGTCCCACGAGTCCCTACGAGCAGTACTTC
TRBJ2-2 NA TRBV7-6 NA CASSLRPVSTGELFF TGTGCCAGCAGCTTACGTCCGGTGAGCACCGGGGAGCTGTTTTTT
TRBJ2-1 NA TRBV5-4 NA CASSAKQGIIPNEQFF TGTGCCAGCAGCGCGAAACAGGGTATTATCCCCAATGAGCAGTTCTTC
TRBJ1-5 NA TRBV5-6 NA CASSLVEDNQPQHF TGTGCCAGCAGCTTGGTGGAGGATAATCAGCCCCAGCATTTT
TRBJ1-4 NA TRBV9 TRBD1 CASSLDRGNEKLFF TGTGCCAGCAGCCTCGACAGGGGGAATGAAAAACTGTTTTTT
TRBJ2-3 NA TRBV11-1 TRBD1 CASSPGQGWDTQYF TGTGCCAGCAGCCCCGGACAGGGCTGGGATACGCAGTATTTT
TRBJ2-5 NA TRBV5-5 TRBD1 CASSLVSWVGQGMETQYF TGTGCCAGCAGCTTGGTTTCCTGGGTGGGACAGGGGATGGAGACCCAGTACTTC
TRBJ2-7 NA TRBV27 TRBD2 CASSFGGIPYEQYF TGTGCCAGCAGTTTCGGGGGGATTCCCTACGAGCAGTACTTC
TRBJ2-2 NA TRBV5-1 NA CASSLEAYSAGELFF TGCGCCAGCAGCTTGGAAGCCTATTCGGCCGGGGAGCTGTTTTTT
TRBJ2-1 NA TRBV6-5 TRBD2 CASSYGRGGGYEQFF TGTGCCAGCAGTTACGGGCGGGGGGGCGGATACGAGCAGTTCTTC
TRBJ2-4 NA TRBV10-1 NA CASSEIRTAGIQYF TGCGCCAGCAGTGAGATTCGGACAGCCGGCATTCAGTACTTC
TRBJ1-6 NA TRBV7-2 TRBD1 CASSSPTGPLSPLHF TGTGCCAGCAGCTCTCCGACAGGGCCTCTTTCACCCCTCCACTTT
TRBJ2-3 NA TRBV21-1 NA CASSKEGGAHTDTQYF TGTGCCAGCTCAAAGGAGGGGGGGGCCCACACAGATACGCAGTATTTT
TRBJ1-2 few TRBV10-2 TRBD1 CASRGQGEFDGYTF TGCGCCAGCCGGGGACAGGGGGAGTTTGATGGCTACACCTTC
TRBJ2-3 NA TRBV4-3 TRBD2 CASSHTLPSGGVDDTQYF TGCGCCAGCAGCCACACCCTCCCCAGCGGGGGGGTTGACGATACGCAGTATTTT
TRBJ2-1 NA TRBV5-1 TRBD2 CASSGLAGGNEQFF TGCGCCAGCTCGGGACTAGCGGGGGGTAATGAGCAGTTCTTC
TRBJ1-3 NA TRBV5-1 NA CASSLGPQANTIYF TGCGCCAGCAGCTTGGGGCCCCAGGCGAACACCATATATTTT
TRBJ2-5 NA TRBV6-1 TRBD2 CASSGRLAGMVETQYF TGTGCCAGCAGTGGACGACTAGCGGGGATGGTGGAGACCCAGTACTTC
TRBJ1-6 few TRBV5-6 TRBD1 CASSHSGQPNSPLHF TGTGCCAGCAGCCATTCGGGACAGCCTAATTCACCCCTCCACTTT
TRBJ2-3 NA TRBV11-2 NA CASSFGKGGGGTDTQYF TGTGCCAGCAGCTTCGGTAAAGGGGGGGGCGGCACAGATACGCAGTATTTT
TRBJ2-7 NA TRBV29-1 TRBD1 CSVAGTVVYEQYF TGCAGCGTTGCCGGGACAGTGGTCTACGAGCAGTACTTC
TRBJ2-5 NA TRBV30 NA CAWSDGSGETQYF TGTGCCTGGAGCGATGGGTCGGGGGAGACCCAGTACTTC
TRBJ1-1 NA TRBV27 NA CASSFIGIMNTEAFF TGTGCCAGCAGTTTTATCGGGATCATGAACACTGAAGCTTTCTTT
TRBJ2-7 NA TRBV21-1 NA CASSKGPSGGASYEQYF TGTGCCAGCAGCAAAGGACCCTCCGGGGGGGCATCCTACGAGCAGTACTTC
TRBJ1-1 NA TRBV2 NA CASSLTGDTEAFF TGTGCCAGCAGCTTAACAGGTGACACTGAAGCTTTCTTT
TRBJ1-1 NA TRBV4-2 NA CASSWSGNTEAFF TGTGCCAGCAGCTGGTCAGGGAACACTGAAGCTTTCTTT
TRBJ1-6 NA TRBV27 TRBD1 CASSPTRDRGVFLHF TGTGCCAGCAGTCCGACCCGGGACAGGGGCGTATTCCTCCACTTT
TRBJ1-4 NA TRBV24-1 TRBD1 CATSDPTGGGEKLFF TGTGCCACCAGTGACCCGACAGGGGGCGGTGAAAAACTGTTTTTT
TRBJ2-5 NA TRBV5-8 TRBD1 CASSLDRGPQETQYF TGTGCCAGCAGCTTGGACAGGGGACCCCAAGAGACCCAGTACTTC
TRBJ2-7 NA TRBV28 TRBD1 CASSQPGQNVYEQYF TGTGCCAGCAGCCAACCGGGACAGAATGTCTACGAGCAGTACTTC
TRBJ2-5 NA TRBV11-3 NA CASSLSPGDVGETQYF TGTGCCAGCAGCTTAAGCCCCGGGGATGTGGGGGAGACCCAGTACTTC
TRBJ2-7 NA TRBV12-3/TRBV12-4 NA CASSPSGIEQYF TGTGCCAGCAGTCCCTCGGGGATCGAGCAGTACTTC
TRBJ2-1 few TRBV18 TRBD2 CASSGTSGGLNNEQFF TGTGCCAGCTCGGGGACTAGCGGGGGACTGAACAATGAGCAGTTCTTC